The 21 T cell receptor beta chains below come from one sample, sequenced in a study of CD8+ T cells in alopecia areata. Treatment specified: oral pan-JAK inhibitor, 5-10 mg twice daily. Extracted RNA was reverse transcribed into cDNA, the sequencing template. Assay: immunoSEQ multiplex PCR; the TCRdb copy retains only in-frame clones and omits some. The data show around 300,000 clones, about three fifths seen once. The sample here was CD4+ T cells sorted from blood, taken around week 53, from a patient treated with tofacitinib. These receptors all stem from a human donor with alopecia areata.

CDR3 protein: CASSGENYGYTF. Here the CDR3 DNA reads TGTGCCAGCAGTGGCGAAAACTATGGCTACACCTTC. The V and J genes are TRBV25-1 and TRBJ1-2; D uncertain. Trimming pared 4 bases from V and 2 bases from J, leaving 5 bases between. From germline, CDR1 is MGHDK and CDR2 SYGVNS. This CDR3 region has 12 residues.

This chain links TRBV5-6 with TRBJ1-2, with D hard to call. V lost 1 base and J 6 bases, leaving 10 bases between the germline ends. This CDR3 has 13 residues. Germline-derived CDR1 and CDR2 are SGHDT and YYEEEE. CDR3 DNA sequence: TGTGCCAGCAGCTTGAGGCCCCAGGATGGCTACACCTTC. This gives the protein CASSLRPQDGYTF.

This clone was found many times. The V gene is TRBV6-5, the J gene TRBJ2-7; D gene unclear. The ends were cut back, 2 bases at V and 2 bases at J, with 13 bases in the middle. The CDR3 consists of 15 residues. Per the germline V gene, CDR1 is MNHEY and CDR2 is SVGAGI. CDR3 residues: CASSYSSQEPYEQYF. DNA of the CDR3: TGTGCCAGCAGTTACAGTAGTCAGGAACCCTACGAGCAGTACTTC.

Regarding this clone: At the DNA level, this CDR3 is encoded by other sequences in the same sample as well. The chain links TRBV2 to TRBJ2-5, with TRBD1 identical over 8 bases. V shed 6 bases and J 5 bases; nucleotides not matched to a gene: 5. This CDR3 contains 13 residues. The germline V gene encodes CDR1 SNHLY and CDR2 FYNNEI. CDR3 DNA sequence: TGTGCCAGCAGGCCCACAGGGGGGGAGACCCAGTACTTC. This gives the protein CASRPTGGETQYF.

The genes are TRBV30 and TRBJ2-3, with D possibly being TRBD2 (6 bases). Germline V gene lookup returns CDR1 GTSNPN and CDR2 SVGIG (reference sequence). The length of the CDR3 is 15 residues. The V end was cut by 1 base, the J end by 2 bases, with 13 bases between. DNA for the CDR3: TGTGCCTGGAGTGGCAGACTAGACCTCACAGATACGCAGTATTTT. Its translation: CAWSGRLDLTDTQYF.

V gene TRBV2 combines with J gene TRBJ1-6, with D possibly being TRBD1 (5 bases). The CDR3 length is 11 residues. CDR1 and CDR2 (germline): SNHLY, FYNNEI. V shed 8 bases and J shed 15 bases, with 14 bases lying between them. Here the CDR3 reads CASEDRGDLHF. The CDR3 nucleotides are TGTGCCAGCGAGGATCGGGGGGACCTCCACTTT.

This clone has just a few counts. The rearrangement uses TRBV9 and TRBJ1-6; D gene uncertain. The CDR3 totals 15 residues. Germline CDR1 and CDR2: SGDLS and YYNGEE. Trimming stripped 2 bases from V and 11 bases from J, with 17 bases between. CDR3 bases: TGTGCCAGCAGCGTCTCGCCCGGCTTCGAGACACCCCTCCACTTT. Translated, it gives CASSVSPGFETPLHF.

The chain employs TRBV9 and TRBJ1-2; D might be TRBD1 (6 bases). The V gene lost 6 bases and the J gene lost 5 bases, with 14 bases spanning the gap. The CDR3 length is 13 residues. The germline V gene has CDR1 SGDLS and CDR2 YYNGEE. CDR3 nucleotides: TGTGCCAGCACCTTCGAAGGGGGGTATGGCTACACCTTC. Translated, it gives CASTFEGGYGYTF.

The rearrangement links TRBV30 to TRBJ1-5, with a tentative D call TRBD1 (5 bases). This CDR3 has 14 amino acids. V lost 3 bases and J 4 bases, leaving 13 bases between the germline ends. Germline V gives CDR1 GTSNPN, CDR2 SVGIG (reference sequence). The CDR3 is CAWRGPSRNQPQHF. In nucleotides, the CDR3 is TGTGCCTGGAGGGGACCTTCAAGGAATCAGCCCCAGCATTTT.

V is TRBV27 and J is TRBJ1-1, with D unclear. Germline V CDR1 and CDR2: MNHEY, SMNVEV (reference sequence). V was pared by 3 bases and J by 5 bases, with 10 bases between. This CDR3 has 13 amino acids. The chain's CDR3 is CASSFGVRTEAFF. The DNA of the CDR3 is TGTGCCAGCAGTTTTGGTGTTCGTACTGAAGCTTTCTTT.

This sequence joins TRBV10-3 and TRBJ1-4; 7 nucleotides agree with TRBD1. The CDR3 extends over 12 amino acids. In germline, CDR1 is ENHRY, CDR2 SYGVKD. The trim removed 10 bases at V and 5 bases at J, leaving 4 bases unmatched. CDR3 region: CATGTENEKLFF. Written as DNA, the CDR3 is TGTGCCACCGGGACAGAAAATGAAAAACTGTTTTTT.

This sequence joins TRBV5-1 and TRBJ2-5; TRBD2 aligns across 11 bases. CDR3 length: 15 residues. The V gene end was trimmed by 3 bases and the J gene end by 1 base; junction bases not matched to a gene: 2. Per germline, CDR1 SGHRS and CDR2 YFSETQ. CDR3 region: CASSSSGGSQETQYF. CDR3 coding DNA: TGCGCCAGCAGCTCTAGCGGGGGGAGCCAAGAGACCCAGTACTTC. The whole variable domain, remainder taken from reference TRBV5-1 and TRBJ2-5, is KAGVTQTPRYLIKTRGQQVTLSCSPISGHRSVSWYQQTPGQGLQFLFEYFSETQRNKGNFPGRFSGRQFSNSRSEMNVSTLELGDSALYLCASSSSGGSQETQYFGPGTRLLVL.

This clone was detected a few times. The chain has TRBV9 and TRBJ2-7; D is perhaps TRBD1 (6 bases). Trimming cost V 0 bases and J 3 bases, with 10 bases left between them. Germline V gene lookup returns CDR1 SGDLS and CDR2 YYNGEE. The CDR3 spans 14 residues. For the CDR3, the DNA is TGTGCCAGCAGCGTAGCTACAGGGAACTACGAGCAGTACTTC. Translation: CASSVATGNYEQYF.

The chain uses TRBV30 and TRBJ1-4; D remains ambiguous. CDR1 GTSNPN and CDR2 SVGIG come from the germline V gene (reference sequence). The CDR3 loop spans 15 amino acids. Trimming shortened V by 4 bases and J by 0 bases, and 12 bases separated the two germline ends. CDR3 amino acids: CAWKGGIATNEKLFF. The CDR3 nucleotides are TGTGCCTGGAAGGGAGGGATTGCAACTAATGAAAAACTGTTTTTT.

The CDR3 nucleotides are TGTGCCTGGAGTGAAATGGCCCAGGGGTGGTACGAGCAGTACTTC. Protein product: CAWSEMAQGWYEQYF. The V gene is TRBV30, the J gene TRBJ2-7; tentative D call: TRBD1 (6 bases). Germline V gene sequence: CDR1 GTSNPN, CDR2 SVGIG (reference sequence). Trimming took 1 base from V and 4 from J, leaving 17 bases between them. The CDR3 runs 15 residues.

This clone showed up just once. The chain uses TRBV20-1 and TRBJ2-7; D is uncertain. Deletions cut 6 bases from V and 2 bases from J, with 8 bases between. The CDR3 runs 11 residues. Germline CDR1 DFQATT, CDR2 SNEGSKA (reference sequence). CDR3 coding DNA: TGCAGTGCCAGACGGACCTACGAGCAGTACTTC. Translating gives CSARRTYEQYF.

This chain joins TRBV29-1 and TRBJ1-3, with 10 nucleotides matching TRBD1. CDR1 and CDR2 (germline): SQVTM, ANQGSEA. The CDR3 consists of 13 residues. V trimming: 8 bases; J trimming: 2 bases; junction bases outside the gene matches: 3. CDR3 coding DNA: TGCAGCATCGGGACAGGGGCTGGAAACACCATATATTTT. It specifies CSIGTGAGNTIYF. Together with reference TRBV29-1 and TRBJ1-3, the CDR3 gives the full variable domain: SAVISQKPSRDICQRGTSLTIQCQVDSQVTMMFWYRQQPGQSLTLIATANQGSEATYESGFVIDKFPISRPNLTFSTLTVSNMSPEDSSIYLCSIGTGAGNTIYFGEGSWLTVV.

This chain connects TRBV5-1 to TRBJ1-1; D is perhaps TRBD1 (5 bases). Trimming removed 5 bases from V and 6 bases from J, with 17 bases in between. Per the germline V gene, CDR1 is SGHRS and CDR2 is YFSETQ. This CDR3 region has 14 residues. The CDR3 loop is CASRVRDWGPEAFF. In DNA, the CDR3 is TGCGCCAGCAGAGTTCGAGACTGGGGACCTGAAGCTTTCTTT.

This chain links TRBV7-2 with TRBJ2-3; the D is unclear. The CDR3 runs 16 residues. CDR1 and CDR2 from the germline V gene are SGHTA and FQGNSA. The V end was cut by 3 bases, the J end by 0 bases, with 13 bases between. The CDR3 sequence: CASSLVSRHSTDTQYF. The DNA of the CDR3 is TGTGCCAGCAGCTTGGTGAGCAGACATAGCACAGATACGCAGTATTTT.

CDR3: CASSVTVWTEAFF. The CDR3 coding sequence is TGTGCCAGCAGCGTGACAGTATGGACTGAAGCTTTCTTT. The rearrangement joins TRBV14 to TRBJ1-1; D possibly corresponds to TRBD1 (5 bases). CDR1 SGHDN and CDR2 FVKESK come from the germline V gene. The CDR3 is 13 residues long. The V end was cut by 5 bases, the J end by 5 bases, with 12 bases between.

The J gene is TRBJ2-7, the V gene TRBV5-1; possibly TRBD1 or TRBD2 for D (6 bases each). V was cut by 5 bases and J by 4 bases, with 19 bases left in between. There are 15 residues in the CDR3. From germline, CDR1 is SGHRS and CDR2 YFSETQ. The CDR3 coding sequence is TGCGCCAGCAGTCCCGGGGGAGGACAGTATTACGAGCAGTACTTC. It yields the protein CASSPGGGQYYEQYF.